This T cell receptor (beta chain) originates from a study of T cells after yellow fever vaccination. Germline values: CDR1 SGDLS, CDR2 YYNGEE. CDR3 size: 11 residues. Trimming shortened V by 3 bases and J by 9 bases, and 8 bases separated the two germline ends. Template-switching 5'RACE yielded the TCR cDNA; a universal primer site and UMIs were added in the process. TCRdb recomputed calls from the 5' RACE reads with MiXCR, one row per CDR3 protein. In the table there are roughly 48,000 distinct CDR3 sequences, around 7% of which are singletons. V usage is TRBV9 and J usage is TRBJ2-3; unclear D gene. This sample comprised CD8+ T cells not binding an NS4B(214-222) dextramer, sorted from PBMCs, obtained roughly 45 days after the first yellow fever vaccination. The clonotype originates from a man aged 18 to 35 who received the YFV17D yellow fever vaccine. CDR3 in amino acids: CASSESNTQYF. The CDR3 nucleotides read TGTGCCAGCAGCGAGTCAAACACGCAGTATTTT.